The 9 T cell receptor beta chains listed next were all sequenced from one sample in a study of vaccination and CD4 T cells after COVID-19. The Oncomine TCR Beta short-read assay was applied to DNA of cultured CD4+ T cells. TCRdb recomputed calls from the PCR reads with MiXCR, one row per CDR3 protein. The sample has about 15,000 distinct CDR3 sequences; around 40% are singletons. Treatment meaning: roughly nine-day PBMC culture with coronavirus spike peptide pools or control peptides (ViraFEST assay). Which antigens these TCRs recognize remains unknown. Material: cultured CD4+ T cells from blood. The receptor set was obtained from a human donor with COVID-19.

The chain carries TRBV15 and TRBJ2-3; D is perhaps TRBD2 (5 bases). CDR1 is LNHNV and CDR2 is YYDKDF in the germline V gene (reference sequence). Trimming removed 1 base at V and 1 base at J, with 12 bases between. The CDR3 contains 16 residues. As DNA, the CDR3 is TGTGCCACCAGCAGAGTAAAGGGAGCGCGCACAGATACGCAGTATTTT. It translates to CATSRVKGARTDTQYF.

The rearrangement uses TRBV28 and TRBJ2-2; D gene ambiguous. V was shortened by 1 base and J by 7 bases, with 4 bases between the two germline ends. The CDR3 length is 12 residues. Germline V gives CDR1 MDHEN, CDR2 SYDVKM. In DNA, the CDR3 is TGTGCCAGCAGTTTATCCGGCGGGGAGCTGTTTTTT. Translation: CASSLSGGELFF.

The gene calls are TRBV2 and TRBJ2-7; 9 nucleotides align to TRBD1. Looked up from germline, CDR1 is SNHLY and CDR2 is FYNNEI. V lost 0 bases, J lost 6 bases, and 6 bases stayed unmatched. The CDR3 sequence is 15 residues long. CDR3 residues: CASSEAQGAIGEQYF. DNA of the CDR3: TGTGCCAGCAGTGAAGCACAGGGGGCGATTGGCGAGCAGTACTTC.

This chain connects TRBV6-1 to TRBJ2-5; D uncertain. The CDR3 has 15 residues. Germline loops: CDR1 MNHNS, CDR2 SASEGT. V lost 5 bases and J 1 base, leaving 14 bases between the germline ends. The CDR3 loop is CASSQTVRLQETQYF. DNA for the CDR3: TGTGCCAGCAGTCAAACGGTGAGACTCCAAGAGACCCAGTACTTC.

V is TRBV5-1 and J is TRBJ2-3; the D call may be TRBD1 or TRBD2 (5 bases each). The CDR3 consists of 14 residues. V dropped 4 bases and J dropped 7 bases, with 16 bases sitting between them. Germline values: CDR1 SGHRS, CDR2 YFSETQ. CDR3 bases: TGCGCCAGCAGCGTAGGGGACGCGACAAATACGCAGTATTTT. Its translation: CASSVGDATNTQYF. The whole variable domain, remainder taken from reference TRBV5-1 and TRBJ2-3, is KAGVTQTPRYLIKTRGQQVTLSCSPISGHRSVSWYQQTPGQGLQFLFEYFSETQRNKGNFPGRFSGRQFSNSRSEMNVSTLELGDSALYLCASSVGDATNTQYFGPGTRLTVL.

This clonotype was found a few times. The V call is TRBV10-3, the J call TRBJ2-3; D tentatively fits TRBD1 or TRBD2 (5 bases each). Germline assignment: CDR1 ENHRY and CDR2 SYGVKD. Trimming stripped 11 bases from V and 2 bases from J, with 17 bases between. This CDR3 comprises 14 residues. CDR3 sequence reads: CASQGADYTDTQYF. The CDR3 nucleotides are TGTGCCTCGCAAGGGGCAGACTACACAGATACGCAGTATTTT.

The rearrangement joins TRBV12-3 or TRBV12-4 to TRBJ1-2, with a tentative D call TRBD1 (6 bases). With 0 bases removed from V and 8 bases from J, the gap between germline ends came to 13 bases. The length of the CDR3 is 14 residues. CDR3 DNA: TGTGCCAGCAGTTTAGCGCAGGGGCTTCAAGGCTACACCTTC. Its translation: CASSLAQGLQGYTF.

V gene TRBV19 combines with J gene TRBJ2-7; no clear D. Germline CDR1 and CDR2: LNHDA and SQIVND (reference sequence). Trimming cost V 8 bases and J 2 bases, with 13 bases left between them. This CDR3 is 13 amino acids long. The CDR3 sequence is CASSSGIAYEQYF. The CDR3 nucleotides are TGTGCCAGTTCGTCCGGAATAGCCTACGAGCAGTACTTC.

The V gene is TRBV20-1, the J gene TRBJ2-7; TRBD2 agrees at 8 bases. From germline, CDR1 is DFQATT and CDR2 SNEGSKA (reference sequence). With 0 bases clipped from V and 5 bases from J, the junction kept 6 bases outside the gene matches. This CDR3 has 14 amino acids. DNA for the CDR3: TGCAGTGCTAGAGATCCCGGGGGGGTCAACGAGCAGTACTTC. Its translation is CSARDPGGVNEQYF.